A single T cell receptor (beta chain) is shown here with its context. Its antigen is still unknown. These data come from a study of cytotoxic CD8 clonotypes in ibrutinib-treated CLL. In the study overall: Median treatment time before response sampling was 12 months, range 6 to 36. Study-wide points: Baseline clonality was higher than in age-matched healthy donors and moved in step with circulating CD8+ T-cell counts. Public clonotypes, an uncommon group, contracted or remained stable on treatment.

Sequencing used immunoSEQ multiplex PCR; TCRdb keeps in-frame clones, though not all of them. The sample yields 300,000 to 400,000 clones, about 64% seen once. This CDR3 spans 15 amino acids. J gave up 3 bases and V 0 bases, and 3 bases lay outside the gene matches. Germline V gene lookup returns CDR1 MGHRA and CDR2 YSYEKL. This sample comprised PBMCs, obtained after 36 months of ibrutinib treatment. The clonotype originates from a human donor with chronic lymphocytic leukemia. The gene calls are TRBV4-1 and TRBJ2-7; 9 bases align to TRBD1. DNA of the CDR3: TGCGCCAGCAGCCAAGAAGGGACAGGGAGCTACGAGCAGTACTTC. Translating gives CASSQEGTGSYEQYF.